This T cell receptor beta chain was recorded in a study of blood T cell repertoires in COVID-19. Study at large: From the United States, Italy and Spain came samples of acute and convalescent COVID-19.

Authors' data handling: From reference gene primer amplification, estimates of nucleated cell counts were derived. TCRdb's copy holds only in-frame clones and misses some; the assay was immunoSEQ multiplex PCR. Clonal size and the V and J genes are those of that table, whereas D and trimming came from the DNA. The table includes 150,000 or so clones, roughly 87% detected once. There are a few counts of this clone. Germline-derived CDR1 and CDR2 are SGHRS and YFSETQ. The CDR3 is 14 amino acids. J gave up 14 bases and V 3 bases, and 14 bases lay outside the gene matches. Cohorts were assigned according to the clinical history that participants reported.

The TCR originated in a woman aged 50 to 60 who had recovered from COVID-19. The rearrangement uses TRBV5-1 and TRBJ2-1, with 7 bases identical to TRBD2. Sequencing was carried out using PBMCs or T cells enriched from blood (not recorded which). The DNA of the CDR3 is TGCGCCAGCAGCTCGCTTTCTAGCGGTGATAGGGAGTTCTTC. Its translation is CASSSLSSGDREFF.